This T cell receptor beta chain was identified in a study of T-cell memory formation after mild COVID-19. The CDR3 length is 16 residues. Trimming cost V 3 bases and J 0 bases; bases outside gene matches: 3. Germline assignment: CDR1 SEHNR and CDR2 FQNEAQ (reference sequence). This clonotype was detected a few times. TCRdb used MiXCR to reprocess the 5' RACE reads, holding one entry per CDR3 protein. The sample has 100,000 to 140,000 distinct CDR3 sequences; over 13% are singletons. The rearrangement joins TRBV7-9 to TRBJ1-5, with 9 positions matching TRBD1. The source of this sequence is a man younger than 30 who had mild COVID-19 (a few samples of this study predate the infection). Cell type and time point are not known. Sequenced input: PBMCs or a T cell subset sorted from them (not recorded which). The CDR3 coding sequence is TGTGCCAGCAGCTTGGACAGGGGATATAGCAATCAGCCCCAGCATTTT. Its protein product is CASSLDRGYSNQPQHF. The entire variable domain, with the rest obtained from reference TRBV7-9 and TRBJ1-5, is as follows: DTGVSQNPRHKITKRGQNVTFRCDPISEHNRLYWYRQTLGQGPEFLTYFQNEAQLEKSRLLSDRFSAERPKGSFSTLEIQRTEQGDSAMYLCASSLDRGYSNQPQHFGDGTRLSIL.